These 32 T cell receptor beta chains originate from one sample sequenced in a study of cytomegalovirus exposure and HLA in healthy donors. The PCR used 60 Vbeta and 13 Jbeta primers. Repertoires were generated with immunoSEQ multiplex PCR, while TCRdb's copy carries only in-frame clones and drops some. The sample carries roughly 120,000 clones, about 81% recorded once. Source material: PBMCs. The receptors shown here come from a woman in her twenties or thirties in good health and CMV-seronegative.

This clone was seen a handful of times. V usage is TRBV9 and J usage is TRBJ2-2; 7 nucleotides line up with TRBD2. Germline loops: CDR1 SGDLS, CDR2 YYNGEE. This CDR3 contains 15 residues. Germline trimming cut 2 bases from V and 5 bases from J; bases unmatched to any gene: 6. CDR3 sequence reads: CASSVGGRLTGELFF. The DNA for the CDR3 is TGTGCCAGCAGCGTCGGCGGGAGATTGACCGGGGAGCTGTTTTTT. The full variable domain, completed using reference TRBV9 and TRBJ2-2, is DSGVTQTPKHLITATGQRVTLRCSPRSGDLSVYWYQQSLDQGLQFLIQYYNGEERAKGNILERFSAQQFPDLHSELNLSSLELGDSALYFCASSVGGRLTGELFFGEGSRLTVL.

The chain uses TRBV2 and TRBJ1-1; D call uncertain. The ends were cut back, 8 bases at V and 0 bases at J, with 10 bases in the middle. The V gene's germline CDR1 is SNHLY and CDR2 FYNNEI. The CDR3 loop spans 13 amino acids. The CDR3 sequence: CASGGLVNTEAFF. The CDR3 coding sequence is TGTGCCAGCGGAGGACTCGTGAACACTGAAGCTTTCTTT. The full variable domain, with the rest looked up from reference TRBV2 and TRBJ1-1, is EPEVTQTPSHQVTQMGQEVILRCVPISNHLYFYWYRQILGQKVEFLVSFYNNEISEKSEIFDDQFSVERPDGSNFTLKIRSTKLEDSAMYFCASGGLVNTEAFFGQGTRLTVV.

The chain employs TRBV5-1 and TRBJ2-1; 8 bases match TRBD2. The CDR3 sequence is 17 residues long. After removal of 3 bases from V and 7 bases from J, the junction contained 15 bases not matched to a gene. CDR1 and CDR2 from the germline V gene are SGHRS and YFSETQ. CDR3 nucleotides: TGCGCCAGCAGCTACGACGGAGCGGGGGCCGTTAGAAATGAGCAGTTCTTC. Encoded protein: CASSYDGAGAVRNEQFF.

This clone was observed once. The CDR3 region is CASSVGGEKLFF. For the CDR3, the DNA is TGTGCCAGCAGTGTAGGCGGAGAAAAACTGTTTTTT. The V and J genes are TRBV6-1 and TRBJ1-4, with no clear D. The length of the CDR3 is 12 residues. Germline-derived CDR1 and CDR2 are MNHNS and SASEGT. The V end lost 4 bases, the J end lost 8 bases, and 8 bases lay between the germline ends.

The gene calls are TRBV4-1 and TRBJ2-1, with D maybe TRBD2 (5 bases). CDR3 length equals 16 residues. The V gene lost 4 bases and the J gene lost 3 bases, with 16 bases spanning the gap. Germline loops: CDR1 MGHRA, CDR2 YSYEKL. Here the CDR3 reads CASSPSLEGGYNEQFF. In DNA, the CDR3 is TGCGCCAGCAGCCCAAGTCTAGAGGGCGGCTACAATGAGCAGTTCTTC.

To note about this clone: The germline gene is not matched at one end of the junction; a read error may be the cause. The genes are TRBV11-2 and TRBJ1-4; no definite D call. CDR1 and CDR2 from the germline V gene are SGHAT and FQNNGV. The CDR3 extends over 16 amino acids. CDR3 region: CASSPSVPTTNEKLFF. The CDR3 nucleotides read TGTGCCAGCAGCCCCTCTGTTCCAACAACGAATGAAAAACTGTTTTTT.

The CDR3 loop is CASSPRAGGPVDTQYF. The CDR3, as DNA: TGTGCCAGCAGCCCACGAGCGGGAGGGCCGGTAGATACGCAGTATTTT. This chain links TRBV7-3 with TRBJ2-3; 10 bases line up with TRBD2. Trimming took 5 bases from V and 5 from J; bases not matched to a gene: 10. The CDR3 extends over 16 amino acids. CDR1 is SGHTA and CDR2 is FQGTGA in the germline V gene.

V gene TRBV6-1 combines with J gene TRBJ2-2, with D possibly matching TRBD1 (5 bases). The V gene's germline CDR1 is MNHNS and CDR2 SASEGT. V lost 2 bases and J 3 bases, leaving 10 bases between the germline ends. The CDR3 runs to 15 residues. CDR3: CASSELQGDTGELFF. CDR3 nucleotide sequence: TGTGCCAGCAGTGAATTGCAGGGCGACACCGGGGAGCTGTTTTTT.

V is TRBV6-5 and J is TRBJ2-7; TRBD1 aligns across 10 bases. The CDR3 contains 14 residues. From germline, CDR1 is MNHEY and CDR2 SVGAGI. V lost 2 bases and J lost 3; bases outside the gene matches: 1. The CDR3 sequence: CASSYDRGHYEQYF. Here the CDR3 DNA reads TGTGCCAGCAGTTACGACAGGGGGCACTACGAGCAGTACTTC.

The CDR3 DNA is TGCGCCAGCAGCCAAGAGGCGGGGGCGGTGATCGGGGAGCTGTTTTTT. Its protein product is CASSQEAGAVIGELFF. This chain uses TRBV4-1 with TRBJ2-2; possibly TRBD2 for D (7 bases). The CDR3 sequence is 16 residues long. In germline, CDR1 is MGHRA, CDR2 YSYEKL. Trimming left V 0 bases short and J 7 bases short, with 15 bases between.

This clone was detected a few times. This chain links TRBV5-4 with TRBJ1-5; D unresolved. The length of the CDR3 is 13 residues. CDR1 and CDR2 from the germline V gene are SGHNT and YYREEE (reference sequence). With 0 bases removed from V and 4 bases from J, the gap between germline ends came to 5 bases. The CDR3 protein is CASSLDRNQPQHF. The CDR3 nucleotides read TGTGCCAGCAGCTTGGATCGGAATCAGCCCCAGCATTTT.

This chain uses TRBV15 with TRBJ2-5; 9 nucleotides match TRBD1. CDR1 is LNHNV and CDR2 is YYDKDF in the germline V gene (reference sequence). V was clipped by 3 bases and J by 5 bases; unmatched bases: 16. The CDR3 length is 18 residues. The CDR3 is CATSSQPPGTGLGETQYF. As DNA, the CDR3 is TGTGCCACCAGCAGCCAACCGCCCGGGACAGGGTTAGGCGAGACCCAGTACTTC.

The CDR3 coding sequence is TGTGCCAGCAGTACGACAGGGGGGTACACTGAAGCTTTCTTT. Amino acid sequence: CASSTTGGYTEAFF. The chain couples TRBV6-5 to TRBJ1-1; TRBD1 agrees at 9 bases. Germline V gene lookup returns CDR1 MNHEY and CDR2 SVGAGI. This CDR3 region has 14 residues. Trimming at V came to 5 bases and at J to 3 bases, leaving 4 bases not matched to a gene.

The rearrangement joins TRBV9 to TRBJ1-1; D may be TRBD1 (5 bases). The CDR3 runs 14 residues. V was trimmed by 1 base and J by 5 bases, leaving 12 bases between them. Per germline, CDR1 SGDLS and CDR2 YYNGEE. The CDR3 sequence: CASSVLGDVTEAFF. The CDR3 coding sequence is TGTGCCAGCAGCGTACTAGGGGATGTGACTGAAGCTTTCTTT.

The sample holds a few counts of this clone. The J gene is TRBJ2-7, the V gene TRBV7-2; 11 nucleotides align to TRBD1. The CDR3 is 14 residues long. CDR1 SGHTA and CDR2 FQGNSA come from the germline V gene. Trimming took 4 bases from V and 6 from J; bases not matched to a gene: 5. The chain's CDR3 is CASSSMGTGGEQYF. The CDR3 DNA is TGTGCCAGCAGCTCGATGGGGACAGGGGGCGAGCAGTACTTC.

The J gene is TRBJ1-3, the V gene TRBV19, with TRBD1 identical over 9 bases. V trimming: 0 bases; J trimming: 2 bases; junction bases outside the gene matches: 2. This CDR3 comprises 16 residues. Per the germline V gene, CDR1 is LNHDA and CDR2 is SQIVND (reference sequence). The CDR3 DNA reads as TGTGCCAGTAGTATAGAGACAGGGGGTGCTGGAAACACCATATATTTT. As protein: CASSIETGGAGNTIYF. The complete variable domain, with remaining parts taken from reference TRBV19 and TRBJ1-3, reads DGGITQSPKYLFRKEGQNVTLSCEQNLNHDAMYWYRQDPGQGLRLIYYSQIVNDFQKGDIAEGYSVSREKKESFPLTVTSAQKNPTAFYLCASSIETGGAGNTIYFGEGSWLTVV.

This chain connects TRBV19 to TRBJ1-1, with D perhaps matching TRBD1 (6 bases). Germline lookup yields CDR1 LNHDA and CDR2 SQIVND (reference sequence). The CDR3 extends over 13 amino acids. Trimming cost V 5 bases and J 6 bases, with 13 bases left between them. Here the CDR3 DNA reads TGTGCCAGTAGTCACGGGACACCCGCTGAAGCTTTCTTT. It encodes CASSHGTPAEAFF.

The rearrangement uses TRBV11-3 and TRBJ2-1; TRBD2 aligns across 9 bases. CDR1 is SGHNT and CDR2 is YENEEA in the germline V gene. V gave up 1 base and J gave up 12 bases; unmatched junction bases: 4. The CDR3 runs to 13 residues. CDR3 bases: TGTGCCAGCAGCTTAGGCGGGGGGGCGGTGCAGTTCTTC. It is translated as CASSLGGGAVQFF.

This rearrangement joins TRBV29-1 to TRBJ2-3, with D perhaps TRBD2 (6 bases). CDR1 is SQVTM and CDR2 is ANQGSEA in the germline V gene. Trimming pared 0 bases from V and 6 bases from J, leaving 10 bases between. This CDR3 has 13 amino acids. CDR3 residues: CSVEEGGRDTQYF. The CDR3 DNA sequence: TGCAGCGTTGAAGAGGGGGGTAGGGATACGCAGTATTTT.

This clone has just a few counts. The V gene is TRBV11-3, the J gene TRBJ2-5; 9 nucleotides agree with TRBD1. Losses at the gene ends were 7 bases for V and 4 bases for J; bases not matched to a gene: 19. This CDR3 contains 18 residues. CDR1 is SGHNT, CDR2 YENEEA, per germline. The CDR3 DNA is TGTGCCAGCACCAAGGGATCTGGGACAGGGCACACAAGAGAGACCCAGTACTTC. Translating gives CASTKGSGTGHTRETQYF.

The chain joins TRBV29-1 to TRBJ1-1; D may be TRBD1 (6 bases). Germline V gives CDR1 SQVTM, CDR2 ANQGSEA. This CDR3 region has 12 residues. Trimming removed 7 bases from V and 1 base from J, with 10 bases in between. The CDR3 region has the DNA TGCAGCGGACAACAGGGGAACACTGAAGCTTTCTTT. Translation: CSGQQGNTEAFF.

The chain links TRBV28 to TRBJ1-5, with D perhaps matching TRBD1 (5 bases). The V gene's germline CDR1 is MDHEN and CDR2 SYDVKM. V was cut by 1 base and J by 5 bases, with 9 bases left in between. The CDR3 consists of 14 residues. CDR3 loop: CASSLSQVYQPQHF. The CDR3, as DNA: TGTGCCAGCAGTTTATCACAGGTGTATCAGCCCCAGCATTTT.

The rearrangement joins TRBV10-2 to TRBJ1-2; D is unclear. Germline CDR1 reads WSHSY; CDR2 reads SAAADI. CDR3 length equals 12 residues. V was clipped by 3 bases and J by 4 bases, with 6 bases between them. CDR3 sequence: CASSDTAYGYTF. The CDR3 DNA sequence: TGCGCCAGCAGTGATACAGCCTATGGCTACACCTTC.

This clone was detected once. The chain joins TRBV7-2 to TRBJ2-7; 12 positions match TRBD2. The ends lost 5 bases at V and 7 bases at J; junction bases unmatched: 12. CDR1 SGHTA and CDR2 FQGNSA come from the germline V gene. The CDR3 spans 16 residues. CDR3 protein: CASSLGLAGPLEEQYF. CDR3 DNA sequence: TGTGCCAGCAGCCTAGGACTAGCGGGACCCTTGGAAGAGCAGTACTTC.

This clone has just one count. This chain joins TRBV27 and TRBJ2-1, with D maybe TRBD1 (6 bases). The CDR3 length is 16 residues. CDR1 is MNHEY, CDR2 SMNVEV, per germline (reference sequence). The V and J ends lost 5 bases and 4 bases respectively, with 18 bases between them. The CDR3 is CASSLEGTLDYNEQFF. The CDR3 DNA sequence: TGTGCCAGCAGTCTCGAGGGGACACTTGATTACAATGAGCAGTTCTTC.

This chain links TRBV10-3 with TRBJ2-3; D is perhaps TRBD1 (5 bases). Per the germline V gene, CDR1 is ENHRY and CDR2 is SYGVKD. This CDR3 spans 13 amino acids. V gave up 0 bases and J gave up 14 bases, with 15 bases separating them. The CDR3, as DNA: TGTGCCATCAGTGAGTCGGGCCAGACAGAAGGGTATTTT. This translates into CAISESGQTEGYF.

The chain combines TRBV30 with TRBJ1-4; D perhaps matches TRBD1 (5 bases). V was pared by 6 bases and J by 6 bases, with 14 bases between. The CDR3 loop spans 13 amino acids. Germline V gene lookup returns CDR1 GTSNPN and CDR2 SVGIG (reference sequence). The CDR3 loop is CACSRGAYEKLFF. The CDR3 DNA follows: TGTGCCTGTTCTCGTGGGGCGTATGAAAAACTGTTTTTT. Full variable domain (outside the CDR3, taken from reference TRBV30 and TRBJ1-4): SQTIHQWPATLVQPVGSPLSLECTVEGTSNPNLYWYRQAAGRGLQLLFYSVGIGQISSEVPQNLSASRPQDRQFILSSKKLLLSDSGFYLCACSRGAYEKLFFGSGTQLSVL.

About this clone: The germline gene is not matched at one end of the junction; a read error may be the cause. The rearrangement links TRBV7-7 to TRBJ2-7; 8 nucleotides align to TRBD1. CDR3 length: 14 residues. The germline gives CDR1 SSHAT, CDR2 FNYEAQ (reference sequence). The chain's CDR3 is CASSLGQGQYEQYF. CDR3 bases: TGTGCTAGCAGCTTAGGACAGGGCCAATACGAGCAGTACTTC.

This chain joins TRBV5-1 and TRBJ1-6; 8 bases fit TRBD1. V shed 5 bases and J 7 bases; nucleotides not matched to a gene: 8. This CDR3 is 15 amino acids long. Germline loops: CDR1 SGHRS, CDR2 YFSETQ. The CDR3 coding sequence is TGCGCCAGCAGATCCCGGACAGGGAACAATTCACCCCTCCACTTT. This translates into CASRSRTGNNSPLHF.

The V gene is TRBV11-1, the J gene TRBJ2-2; maybe TRBD2 (7 bases). V was clipped by 8 bases and J by 4 bases, with 14 bases between them. This CDR3 region has 14 residues. Germline V lookup: CDR1 SGHAT, CDR2 FQDESV (reference sequence). CDR3 nucleotide sequence: TGTGCCAGCCTGGGGGGGCCCATCACCGGGGAGCTGTTTTTT. It yields the protein CASLGGPITGELFF.

The chain has TRBV5-3 and TRBJ2-7; D remains unclear. TRBV5-3 is given ORF status, its function remaining uncertain. With 2 bases removed from V and 10 bases from J, the gap between germline ends came to 10 bases. The CDR3 runs to 11 residues. The CDR3 region has the DNA TGTGCCAGAAGCTTATGGCAGGCTCAGTACTTC. Its translation: CARSLWQAQYF.

This clone was detected once. V and J are TRBV5-1 and TRBJ2-7; 7 bases map to TRBD1. CDR1 SGHRS and CDR2 YFSETQ come from the germline V gene. The V gene end was trimmed by 7 bases and the J gene end by 0 bases; junction bases not matched to a gene: 10. CDR3 size: 15 residues. This chain's CDR3 is CASQTGTMTSYEQYF. CDR3 coding DNA: TGCGCCAGCCAGACAGGGACCATGACCTCCTACGAGCAGTACTTC.